This entry is about one TCR beta chain. This record comes from a study of shared clonotypes between healthy human individuals. Only Caucasian adults living in Nashville, Tennessee served as donors. Trimming took off 7 bases at V and 3 bases at J, with 13 bases between the two ends. The CDR3 runs 13 residues. Germline lookup yields CDR1 SGHTA and CDR2 FQGNSA. Genomic DNA of each subset was evenly split across several immunoSEQ plates. The replicate PCRs on unsorted PBMC were given around 0.3 ug DNA, which is about 27,000 T cell genomes. Sequencing was performed with immunoSEQ multiplex PCR; in TCRdb, only in-frame clones are kept and a portion is missing. The repertoire holds roughly 450,000 clones, with 60% to 85% as singletons.

The chain combines TRBV7-2 with TRBJ2-7, with D perhaps matching TRBD2 (5 bases). Sequencing input: PBMCs. This TCR derives from a woman aged 40-49 years in good health. Some clones in this sample may be carry-over from other donors' samples. Here the CDR3 reads CASTGRRLYEQYF. The CDR3 DNA is TGTGCCAGCACCGGACGGAGGCTCTACGAGCAGTACTTC.